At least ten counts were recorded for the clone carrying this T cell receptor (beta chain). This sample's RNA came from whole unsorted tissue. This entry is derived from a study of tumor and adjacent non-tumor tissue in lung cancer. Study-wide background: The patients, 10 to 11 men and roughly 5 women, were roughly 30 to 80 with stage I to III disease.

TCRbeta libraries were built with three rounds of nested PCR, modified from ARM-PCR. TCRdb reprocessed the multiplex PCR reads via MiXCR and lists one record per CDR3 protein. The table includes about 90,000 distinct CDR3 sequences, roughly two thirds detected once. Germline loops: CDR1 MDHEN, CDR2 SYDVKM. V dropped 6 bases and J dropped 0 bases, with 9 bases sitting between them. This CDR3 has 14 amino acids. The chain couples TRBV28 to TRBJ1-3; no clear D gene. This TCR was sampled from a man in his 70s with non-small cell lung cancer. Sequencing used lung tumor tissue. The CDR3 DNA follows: TGTGCCAGCAGGCCCCGCGGCTCTGGAAACACCATATATTTT. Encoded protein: CASRPRGSGNTIYF.